The text below deals with one T cell receptor (beta chain). Germline V gives CDR1 SEHNR, CDR2 FQNEAQ (reference sequence). CDR3 length: 14 residues. Trimming removed 1 base at V and 3 bases at J, with 9 bases between. Profiling that covered TCR beta VDJ and CDR3 relied on genomic DNA as its template. TCRdb processed the reads anew with MiXCR; each CDR3 protein has one entry. Of under 200,000 distinct CDR3 sequences listed, about 48% were seen once; the top ten hold approximately 1%. The data are from a study of CD8+CD57+ T cells in acquired aplastic anemia. The chain combines TRBV7-9 with TRBJ1-2, with D possibly being TRBD1 (5 bases). This sequence was found in a human donor in good health. Input material: sorted CD4+, CD8+, or CD8+CD57+ T cells (not recorded which) from PBMCs. DNA of the CDR3: TGTGCCAGCAGCTTAGTCGCGGGGGACTATGGCTACACCTTC. Translating gives CASSLVAGDYGYTF.